The 30 T cell receptor beta chains below were found in one sample sequenced in a study of human T cells and chemical hapten exposure. Noted time point: patch test 1, 2 weeks after DPC sensitization. Noted treatment: therapeutic diphenylcyclopropenone sensitization with weekly scalp DPC. TCRdb re-analysed the RACE reads in MiXCR, keeping a single row per CDR3 protein. This sample has tens of thousands of distinct CDR3 sequences, with around a third found just once. The source material was whole blood, sampled in connection with sensitization to the hapten diphenylcyclopropenone (DPC). All receptors come from a man aged 35-49 years with alopecia areata. Some clones in this sample may be carry-over from other donors' samples.

The chain employs TRBV7-9 and TRBJ1-1; D perhaps matches TRBD1 (5 bases). Germline lookup yields CDR1 SEHNR and CDR2 FQNEAQ (reference sequence). The CDR3 is made up of 15 amino acids. V was shortened by 5 bases and J by 1 base, with 14 bases between the two germline ends. The DNA for the CDR3 is TGTGCCAGCAGCCCGTTGGGGGATCCGAACACTGAAGCTTTCTTT. Encoded protein: CASSPLGDPNTEAFF.

CDR3: CSARRSGSLYEQYF. Here the CDR3 DNA reads TGCAGTGCTAGACGGAGCGGGTCCCTCTACGAGCAGTACTTC. V gene TRBV20-1 combines with J gene TRBJ2-7, with D perhaps TRBD2 (6 bases). Germline assignment: CDR1 DFQATT and CDR2 SNEGSKA (reference sequence). This CDR3 region has 14 residues. Trimming removed 2 bases at V and 3 bases at J, with 14 bases between.

A few counts support this clonotype. V is TRBV9 and J is TRBJ2-1; D is unclear. Germline values: CDR1 SGDLS, CDR2 YYNGEE. The CDR3 has 14 amino acids. The V and J ends lost 0 bases and 0 bases respectively, with 4 bases between them. The CDR3, as DNA: TGTGCCAGCAGCGTAGAGGGCTCCTACAATGAGCAGTTCTTC. Protein product: CASSVEGSYNEQFF. The variable domain in full, completed from reference TRBV9 and TRBJ2-1, reads DSGVTQTPKHLITATGQRVTLRCSPRSGDLSVYWYQQSLDQGLQFLIQYYNGEERAKGNILERFSAQQFPDLHSELNLSSLELGDSALYFCASSVEGSYNEQFFGPGTRLTVL.

J is TRBJ1-3 and V is TRBV9; 7 bases are shared with TRBD1. The J segment lost 0 bases and the V segment lost 4 bases, leaving 19 bases of the junction unmatched. The CDR3 is 20 amino acids. Per the germline V gene, CDR1 is SGDLS and CDR2 is YYNGEE. CDR3: CASSHPRGTSPTYSGNTIYF. CDR3 in DNA: TGTGCCAGCAGCCACCCCAGGGGGACTTCGCCCACATACTCTGGAAACACCATATATTTT.

This clonotype was detected a few times. The J gene is TRBJ2-7, the V gene TRBV10-3; D gene unclear. CDR1 and CDR2 from the germline V gene are ENHRY and SYGVKD. Trimming left V 0 bases short and J 5 bases short, with 11 bases between. The CDR3 is 14 amino acids. CDR3 in DNA: TGTGCCATCAGTGAGTCGATAGTGTTTAACGAGCAGTACTTC. Residues: CAISESIVFNEQYF.

V is TRBV3-1 and J is TRBJ2-3; D may be TRBD1 (6 bases). The CDR3 loop spans 14 amino acids. V was clipped by 4 bases and J by 2 bases, with 10 bases between them. Germline values: CDR1 LGHDT, CDR2 YNNKEL (reference sequence). The CDR3, as DNA: TGTGCCAGCAGCCCCTGGACAGACACAGATACGCAGTATTTT. Protein sequence: CASSPWTDTDTQYF.

The chain is built from TRBV19 and TRBJ2-1; D unresolved. Germline CDR1 and CDR2: LNHDA and SQIVND (reference sequence). V lost 1 base to trimming and J lost 8 bases, with 21 bases between them. This CDR3 comprises 17 residues. The CDR3 reads CASSIGVRVWAYDEQFF. The CDR3 nucleotides are TGTGCCAGTAGTATAGGCGTAAGGGTCTGGGCGTACGATGAGCAGTTCTTC. Looking up the rest from reference TRBV19 and TRBJ2-1 gives the full variable domain: DGGITQSPKYLFRKEGQNVTLSCEQNLNHDAMYWYRQDPGQGLRLIYYSQIVNDFQKGDIAEGYSVSREKKESFPLTVTSAQKNPTAFYLCASSIGVRVWAYDEQFFGPGTRLTVL.

The V call is TRBV15, the J call TRBJ1-1; D may be TRBD1 (6 bases). Germline V lookup: CDR1 LNHNV, CDR2 YYDKDF (reference sequence). The CDR3 spans 18 residues. Trimming left V 0 bases short and J 4 bases short, with 21 bases between. CDR3 in DNA: TGTGCCACCAGCAGAGATTCGCCCAGGGGCCGCGGGGGCACTGAAGCTTTCTTT. Translated: CATSRDSPRGRGGTEAFF.

The V and J genes are TRBV28 and TRBJ2-5; D is unclear. This CDR3 contains 16 residues. The V end lost 2 bases, the J end lost 3 bases, and 16 bases lay between the germline ends. The germline CDR1 and CDR2 sequences are MDHEN and SYDVKM. The CDR3 region is CASSLTGQRAKETQYF. DNA for the CDR3: TGTGCCAGCAGTTTAACGGGCCAGCGAGCCAAAGAGACCCAGTACTTC.

In this sample, this clonotype turned up a few times. V gene TRBV7-6 combines with J gene TRBJ1-3; D is uncertain. The germline V gene encodes CDR1 SGHVS and CDR2 FNYEAQ. Trimming stripped 0 bases from V and 0 bases from J, with 9 bases between. CDR3 length: 16 amino acids. The CDR3 DNA is TGTGCCAGCAGCTTAGCGGTGGGCTCCTCTGGAAACACCATATATTTT. It specifies CASSLAVGSSGNTIYF.

The chain combines TRBV7-2 with TRBJ2-3; TRBD2 is a possible D gene (5 bases). This CDR3 has 14 amino acids. Germline CDR1 is SGHTA and CDR2 is FQGNSA. The V and J ends lost 5 bases and 7 bases respectively, with 16 bases between them. The CDR3 is CASSPPREMYTQYF. The CDR3 bases are TGTGCCAGCAGCCCCCCGAGGGAGATGTATACGCAGTATTTT.

In this sample, this clonotype turned up a few times. V and J are TRBV6-2 or TRBV6-3 and TRBJ1-5; 8 nucleotides match TRBD1. J was trimmed by 3 bases and V by 5 bases; bases with no gene match: 12. Germline assignment: CDR1 MNHEY and CDR2 SVGEGT. The CDR3 extends over 17 amino acids. The CDR3 here is CASSNDRGELYNQPQHF. CDR3 bases: TGTGCCAGCAGTAATGACAGGGGTGAATTATACAATCAGCCCCAGCATTTT.

The rearrangement uses TRBV9 and TRBJ1-2; tentatively, D is TRBD1 (6 bases). CDR3 length: 14 residues. The germline CDR1 and CDR2 sequences are SGDLS and YYNGEE. Between the trimmed V and J ends, which lost 3 bases and 4 bases, there was a span of 13 bases. CDR3 amino acids: CASSAGGPFYGYTF. In nucleotides, the CDR3 is TGTGCCAGCAGCGCGGGGGGGCCTTTCTATGGCTACACCTTC.

The chain combines TRBV29-1 with TRBJ2-3; D call uncertain. The V gene's germline CDR1 is SQVTM and CDR2 ANQGSEA. Trimming took 8 bases from V and 3 from J, leaving 9 bases between them. The CDR3 has 11 amino acids. DNA of the CDR3: TGCAGCCTTGCCGTAACAGATACGCAGTATTTT. Translating it yields CSLAVTDTQYF.

This clonotype was detected only a few times. The genes are TRBV5-1 and TRBJ1-5, with a possible D match to TRBD1 (5 bases). V was pared by 5 bases and J by 5 bases, with 17 bases between. The CDR3 extends over 15 amino acids. Per the germline V gene, CDR1 is SGHRS and CDR2 is YFSETQ. The DNA of the CDR3 is TGCGCCAGCAGAAAAGGAGGAGGGGTTGATCAGCCCCAGCATTTT. Translated: CASRKGGGVDQPQHF.

V usage is TRBV7-2 and J usage is TRBJ2-7; perhaps TRBD2 as D (7 bases). V lost 4 bases, J lost 6 bases, and 10 bases lay in between. In germline, CDR1 is SGHTA, CDR2 FQGNSA. The CDR3 sequence is 12 residues long. The CDR3 sequence is CASSSGGREQYF. In DNA form, the CDR3 reads TGTGCCAGCAGCTCCGGGGGGCGCGAGCAGTACTTC. The whole variable domain, remainder taken from reference TRBV7-2 and TRBJ2-7, is GAGVSQSPSNKVTEKGKDVELRCDPISGHTALYWYRQSLGQGLEFLIYFQGNSAPDKSGLPSDRFSAERTGGSVSTLTIQRTQQEDSAVYLCASSSGGREQYFGPGTRLTVT.

The V and J genes are TRBV7-9 and TRBJ1-1; the D is unclear. Trimming took 2 bases from V and 0 from J, leaving 10 bases between them. CDR1 and CDR2 from the germline V gene are SEHNR and FQNEAQ (reference sequence). This CDR3 has 15 residues. For the CDR3, the DNA is TGTGCCAGCAGCTTACTGGACCCCATGAACACTGAAGCTTTCTTT. Its translation is CASSLLDPMNTEAFF.

The V gene is TRBV20-1, the J gene TRBJ2-3; the D gene is possibly TRBD2 (6 bases). The germline V gene has CDR1 DFQATT and CDR2 SNEGSKA (reference sequence). The V end was cut by 6 bases, the J end by 0 bases, with 13 bases between. The CDR3 runs to 14 residues. The CDR3 reads CSATSGTSTDTQYF. The CDR3 DNA sequence: TGCAGTGCCACCTCCGGGACTAGCACAGATACGCAGTATTTT.

V usage is TRBV5-1 and J usage is TRBJ2-5, with TRBD2 matching over 11 bases. This CDR3 has 15 amino acids. V trimming: 3 bases; J trimming: 4 bases; junction bases outside the gene matches: 5. Germline assignment: CDR1 SGHRS and CDR2 YFSETQ. The CDR3 DNA reads TGCGCCAGCAGCTCTCCGGGACTAGCGGTAGAGACCCAGTACTTC. This encodes CASSSPGLAVETQYF.

The gene calls are TRBV20-1 and TRBJ2-1; 11 positions match TRBD2. The V segment lost 6 bases and the J segment 4 bases; nucleotides outside the gene matches: 8. CDR3 length equals 15 residues. Per germline, CDR1 DFQATT and CDR2 SNEGSKA (reference sequence). CDR3 sequence: CSATPGTSGYNEQFF. The CDR3 nucleotides read TGCAGTGCCACCCCCGGGACTAGCGGTTACAATGAGCAGTTCTTC.

The chain joins TRBV7-3 to TRBJ2-1; no reliable D call. CDR1 and CDR2 (germline): SGHTA, FQGTGA. The CDR3 is 14 amino acids. V was trimmed by 2 bases and J by 7 bases, leaving 12 bases between them. The CDR3 nucleotides are TGTGCCAGCAGCTTACACCCCATTGGTAATGAGCAGTTCTTC. Translating it yields CASSLHPIGNEQFF.

There are a few counts of this clonotype. J is TRBJ1-6 and V is TRBV6-5, with D maybe TRBD1 (6 bases). Trimming left V 4 bases short and J 8 bases short, with 15 bases between. The germline CDR1 and CDR2 sequences are MNHEY and SVGAGI. The CDR3 spans 15 residues. The chain's CDR3 is CASSLTGRGDSPLHF. The CDR3 DNA is TGTGCCAGCAGTTTGACAGGCCGAGGGGATTCACCCCTCCACTTT.

The chain recombines TRBV20-1 with TRBJ2-3; 16 bases fit TRBD2. CDR1 is DFQATT, CDR2 SNEGSKA, per germline (reference sequence). This CDR3 region has 14 residues. V lost 5 bases and J lost 8; bases outside the gene matches: 4. CDR3 in amino acids: CSAQGLAGGVTQYF. CDR3 nucleotide sequence: TGCAGTGCTCAGGGACTAGCGGGAGGGGTTACGCAGTATTTT.

The chain recombines TRBV11-2 with TRBJ2-6; D might be TRBD1 (6 bases). The CDR3 totals 17 residues. V lost 2 bases and J lost 0, with 11 bases in between. The germline V gene encodes CDR1 SGHAT and CDR2 FQNNGV. CDR3 residues: CASSLWGPSSGANVLTF. CDR3 DNA sequence: TGTGCCAGCAGCTTATGGGGGCCTAGCTCTGGGGCCAACGTCCTGACTTTC.

The chain carries TRBV24-1 and TRBJ2-6; 7 bases fit TRBD1. Germline V gene lookup returns CDR1 KGHDR and CDR2 SFDVKD. The CDR3 runs to 17 residues. The V segment lost 6 bases and the J segment 1 base; nucleotides outside the gene matches: 8. DNA of the CDR3: TGTGCCACCAGTCCGGGACAGCCTTCATCTGGGGCCAACGTCCTGACTTTC. Translation gives CATSPGQPSSGANVLTF.

This clonotype came up a few times. The chain recombines TRBV6-5 with TRBJ2-1; 8 bases align to TRBD2. The CDR3 covers 15 residues. Trimming took 6 bases from V and 2 from J; bases not matched to a gene: 6. Germline loops: CDR1 MNHEY, CDR2 SVGAGI. CDR3: CASSPLGGAYNEQFF. CDR3 bases: TGTGCCAGCAGCCCCCTCGGGGGGGCCTACAATGAGCAGTTCTTC.

This clonotype was seen more than once but under ten times. The chain combines TRBV5-1 with TRBJ1-2, with 7 bases identical to TRBD1. Germline trimming cut 2 bases from V and 6 bases from J; bases unmatched to any gene: 4. Germline CDR1 is SGHRS and CDR2 is YFSETQ. The CDR3 is made up of 13 amino acids. CDR3 region: CASSFGGGDGYTF. The CDR3 region has the DNA TGCGCCAGCAGCTTCGGAGGGGGCGATGGCTACACCTTC.

The chain links TRBV5-1 to TRBJ1-6; no clear D. V lost 0 bases and J lost 7, with 8 bases in between. The CDR3 totals 14 residues. The germline gives CDR1 SGHRS, CDR2 YFSETQ. The CDR3 DNA follows: TGCGCCAGCAGCTTGGAACCTCTGAATTCACCCCTCCACTTT. It yields the protein CASSLEPLNSPLHF.

A few counts support this clonotype. The rearrangement joins TRBV11-2 to TRBJ2-1, with 8 bases identical to TRBD2. The junction had 7 bases not matched to a gene; V was cut back by 3 bases and J by 3 bases. The germline gives CDR1 SGHAT, CDR2 FQNNGV. The length of the CDR3 is 16 residues. The CDR3 sequence is CASSLSGGGVYNEQFF. CDR3 nucleotide sequence: TGTGCCAGCAGCTTGAGCGGGGGAGGGGTCTACAATGAGCAGTTCTTC.

This clonotype was found a few times. The V call is TRBV4-1, the J call TRBJ2-5; no clear D. With 0 bases removed from V and 2 bases from J, the gap between germline ends came to 10 bases. CDR3 size: 15 residues. Germline CDR1 reads MGHRA; CDR2 reads YSYEKL. The CDR3 DNA sequence: TGCGCCAGCAGCCAAGAGGACCGCCCGCAAGAGACCCAGTACTTC. Amino acids: CASSQEDRPQETQYF.